A selection of T cell receptor beta chains follows, all from one sample in a study of glioma-infiltrating T cells after dendritic cell vaccination. Generated by immunoSEQ multiplex PCR, the TCRdb table keeps only in-frame clones and is missing some. Among 85,000 to 100,000 clones listed, more than 80% were seen once. The source material was blood, sampled after dendritic cell vaccination. The receptors were sampled from a human donor with glioblastoma. Both conserved end residues are trimmed from each CDR3. Clone size is not always given. Where it is, it says once, few, many or a class for expanded clones.

- | TRBV7-2 | ASSLEPGSASYQETQY
- | TRBV11-3 | ASSSQREKQF
- | TRBV21-1 | ASSKAKRTSTDTQY
- | TRBV30 | ACSQGSGNTIY
- | TRBV11-3 | ASSRQGRDTQY
- | TRBV30 | APWTHTNTGELF
- | TRBV27 | ASSLGTSGNEQF
- | TRBV5-4 | ASSSDGTKVDTQY
- | TRBV2 | ASRTSGGYNEQF
- | TRBV7-8 | ASSRGEGGQF
- | TRBV19 | ASSLPSGGSGNTIY
few | TRBV19 | ASSGPGTKLSYEQY
- | TRBV9 | ASSAPRTSYYGYT
once | TRBV2 | ASTRNGVARHYNEQF
- | TRBV5-1 | ASSLGLSGFTGELF
- | TRBV28 | ASSSGLAGGLNTGELF
- | TRBV7-6 | ASSPYQETQY
- | TRBV2 | ASSYIPGQGNQPQH
once | TRBV6-5 | ASSLGQLPSYEQY
- | TRBV7-6 | ASSLGTQETQY
- | TRBV21-1 | ASSPVPGAQPQH
- | TRBV19 | ASSTVTGGGGSPLH
- | TRBV7-8 | ASSGLQGFNSPLH
few | TRBV9 | ASSPASGYNEQF
- | TRBV5-1 | ASSSGTGNVRELF
- | TRBV2 | ASSIAGGAYEQY
- | TRBV29-1 | SGERADGYT
- | TRBV5-1 | ASSTPAGTEIYEQY
- | TRBV7-2 | ASSLAGSQRANVLT
once | TRBV9 | ASSVGGQGQTQY
few | TRBV6-5 | ASSYSQGQGRDGYT
- | TRBV13 | ASSSRDRGTSGANVLT
- | TRBV5-1 | ASTGTRQETQY
- | TRBV4-1 | ASSQPTREITNYGYT
- | TRBV5-6 | ASSLGKGGGYT
- | TRBV30 | ACGSGMSTDTQY
- | TRBV5-4 | ASSLEGGVYGYT
- | TRBV2 | ASSLVPGQDNYGYT
- | TRBV5-6 | ASSLFSRRGQDQPQH
- | TRBV2 | ASSEARQMGSGYT
- | TRBV4-1 | ASSLQTGSSNQPQH
- | TRBV25-1 | ASSEGSKTSSYGYT
- | TRBV19 | ASSREGSATGELF
- | TRBV19 | ASSPTGAVNQPQH
- | TRBV12-5 | ASGLVQGGQPQH
- | TRBV5-6 | ASSLDRGNEKLF
- | TRBV6-1 | ASSETSRGTDTQY
few | TRBV12-5 | ASGFSAGGNTIY
- | TRBV6-5 | ASSYAGKYEQY
- | TRBV5-1 | ASSLYLGQLNSPLH
- | TRBV5-4 | ASSLRTGEKETQY
- | TRBV5-4 | ASSFGTSGSLETQY
few | TRBV5-1 | ASGDRANEKLF
- | TRBV6-5 | ASTLTRNTEAF
- | TRBV30 | AWSGGDPWDTIY